These 20 T cell receptor beta chains came from one sample sequenced in a study of lymphopenia after photon versus proton radiotherapy. Sequencing was performed with immunoSEQ multiplex PCR; in TCRdb, only in-frame clones are kept and a portion is missing. Here the sample spans roughly 58,000 clones, approximately 90% being singletons. The starting material was peripheral blood, obtained from a patient treated with proton-based radiotherapy. Receptors originate from an elderly man with esophageal cancer.

The chain combines TRBV6-1 with TRBJ1-1, with D perhaps TRBD1 (5 bases). The CDR3 totals 12 residues. Germline assignment: CDR1 MNHNS and CDR2 SASEGT. The germline V and J ends were trimmed by 4 bases and 9 bases, with 12 bases remaining between them. CDR3 amino acids: CASSVRLGQAFF. In DNA form, the CDR3 reads TGTGCCAGCAGTGTACGTCTGGGGCAAGCTTTCTTT.

This clone was picked up one time. V and J are TRBV27 and TRBJ1-5, with a tentative D call TRBD1 (6 bases). This CDR3 has 15 residues. V gave up 4 bases and J gave up 7 bases, with 17 bases separating them. Looked up from germline, CDR1 is MNHEY and CDR2 is SMNVEV (reference sequence). The CDR3 is CASSSTVGARQPQHF. CDR3 bases: TGTGCCAGCAGTTCGACCGTGGGGGCTCGGCAGCCCCAGCATTTT.

The chain combines TRBV4-1 with TRBJ2-2; D not resolved. Germline loops: CDR1 MGHRA, CDR2 YSYEKL. The CDR3 loop spans 14 amino acids. V lost 4 bases and J lost 2, with 8 bases in between. The CDR3 region is CASSPGPNTGELFF. The CDR3 DNA reads TGCGCCAGCAGCCCCGGCCCAAACACCGGGGAGCTGTTTTTT.

This clone appeared a few times. The rearrangement links TRBV19 to TRBJ2-7, with TRBD1 identical over 7 bases. From germline, CDR1 is LNHDA and CDR2 SQIVND (reference sequence). V gave up 4 bases and J gave up 4 bases; unmatched junction bases: 7. This CDR3 has 14 amino acids. CDR3 protein: CASSKMRDSYEQYF. CDR3 coding DNA: TGTGCCAGTAGTAAGATGAGGGACAGTTACGAGCAGTACTTC.

V is TRBV7-9 and J is TRBJ1-1, with D possibly matching TRBD1 (5 bases). The V gene lost 5 bases and the J gene lost 3 bases, with 19 bases spanning the gap. In germline, CDR1 is SEHNR, CDR2 FQNEAQ (reference sequence). The CDR3 extends over 16 amino acids. Here the CDR3 reads CASSPYLGGVYTEAFF. The CDR3 DNA reads TGTGCCAGCAGCCCATACCTTGGAGGGGTTTACACTGAAGCTTTCTTT.

This clone was found once. The chain couples TRBV11-2 to TRBJ2-7, with D hard to call. Between the trimmed V and J ends, which lost 1 base and 0 bases, there was a span of 7 bases. CDR1 SGHAT and CDR2 FQNNGV come from the germline V gene. The length of the CDR3 is 14 residues. In DNA form, the CDR3 reads TGTGCCAGCAGCTTAGGGGCGAGCTCCTACGAGCAGTACTTC. This codes for CASSLGASSYEQYF.

This clone was observed once. This chain joins TRBV4-2 and TRBJ2-7; weak D call: TRBD1 (5 bases). Germline-derived CDR1 and CDR2 are LGHNA and YNFKEQ. The ends were cut back, 1 base at V and 8 bases at J, with 21 bases in the middle. The CDR3 has 16 amino acids. The CDR3 region has the DNA TGTGCCAGCAGCCAAGCTAGGACACACCAGATCCTCCAGCAGTACTTC. Translating gives CASSQARTHQILQQYF.

J is TRBJ2-3 and V is TRBV7-9; D is unclear. CDR1 is SEHNR and CDR2 is FQNEAQ in the germline V gene (reference sequence). The CDR3 contains 16 residues. Trimming left V 1 base short and J 0 bases short, with 11 bases between. CDR3 loop: CASSLGRTSSTDTQYF. In DNA form, the CDR3 reads TGTGCCAGCAGCTTAGGCAGGACCAGTAGCACAGATACGCAGTATTTT.

The V and J genes are TRBV4-2 and TRBJ2-1, with 10 bases lining up with TRBD2. CDR1 and CDR2 (germline): LGHNA, YNFKEQ. The CDR3 totals 16 residues. The junction had 11 bases not matched to a gene; V was cut back by 7 bases and J by 5 bases. CDR3 in DNA: TGTGCCAGCACCAACCACGGGACTAGCGCTAACAATGAGCAGTTCTTC. It is translated as CASTNHGTSANNEQFF.

The J gene is TRBJ2-2, the V gene TRBV7-8, with 15 bases identical to TRBD2. V gave up 9 bases and J gave up 6 bases; unmatched junction bases: 5. This CDR3 contains 15 residues. Germline V gene lookup returns CDR1 SGHVS and CDR2 FQNEAQ. DNA for the CDR3: TGTGCCAGTGGACTAGCGGGAGGGCTTCCCGGGGAGCTGTTTTTT. Amino acids: CASGLAGGLPGELFF.

The chain combines TRBV29-1 with TRBJ2-2; no reliable D call. The CDR3 runs 13 residues. Germline V gene data show CDR1 as SQVTM and CDR2 as ANQGSEA. The V end lost 1 base, the J end lost 0 bases, and 3 bases lay between the germline ends. The CDR3 reads CSVEVANTGELFF. CDR3 bases: TGCAGCGTTGAAGTCGCGAACACCGGGGAGCTGTTTTTT.

This chain connects TRBV4-3 to TRBJ2-1, with D uncertain. This CDR3 contains 12 residues. V shed 2 bases and J shed 3 bases, with 2 bases lying between them. The V gene's germline CDR1 is LGHNA and CDR2 YSLEER. The CDR3 region has the DNA TGCGCCAGCAGCCAAAGCTACAATGAGCAGTTCTTC. This sequence encodes CASSQSYNEQFF.

The J gene is TRBJ2-7, the V gene TRBV11-2; D gene uncertain. The CDR3 totals 12 residues. Looked up from germline, CDR1 is SGHAT and CDR2 is FQNNGV. V lost 0 bases and J 6 bases, leaving 6 bases between the germline ends. The chain's CDR3 is CASSLDGVEQYF. The DNA of the CDR3 is TGTGCCAGCAGCTTAGATGGGGTCGAGCAGTACTTC.

The rearrangement uses TRBV27 and TRBJ2-7, with D perhaps TRBD1 (6 bases). The CDR3 runs 14 residues. Trimming took off 5 bases at V and 0 bases at J, with 11 bases between the two ends. Germline lookup yields CDR1 MNHEY and CDR2 SMNVEV (reference sequence). The CDR3 reads CASSPGQSSYEQYF. In DNA form, the CDR3 reads TGTGCCAGCAGTCCTGGACAGTCCTCCTACGAGCAGTACTTC.

The rearrangement uses TRBV13 and TRBJ1-3; D gene ambiguous. Trimming took 3 bases from V and 2 from J, leaving 8 bases between them. Germline V CDR1 and CDR2: PRHDT, FYEKMQ (reference sequence). The CDR3 totals 14 residues. CDR3: CASSFYTAGNTIYF. For the CDR3, the DNA is TGTGCCAGCAGCTTCTATACCGCTGGAAACACCATATATTTT.

The V call is TRBV27, the J call TRBJ1-2; 7 bases are shared with TRBD1. Germline CDR1 reads MNHEY; CDR2 reads SMNVEV (reference sequence). Trimming cost V 3 bases and J 5 bases; bases outside gene matches: 9. CDR3 length equals 15 residues. For the CDR3, the DNA is TGTGCCAGCAGTTTTGATCAGACAGGGAGGTATGGCTACACCTTC. Its protein is CASSFDQTGRYGYTF.

CDR3 sequence reads: CASRTGTGATDTQYF. In DNA, the CDR3 is TGTGCCAGCAGGACCGGGACAGGGGCCACAGATACGCAGTATTTT. The chain carries TRBV6-6 and TRBJ2-3; 10 nucleotides line up with TRBD1. V shed 6 bases, J shed 2 bases, and the junction held 5 bases outside the gene matches. This CDR3 spans 15 amino acids. Looked up from germline, CDR1 is MNHNY and CDR2 is SVGAGI (reference sequence).

J is TRBJ1-1 and V is TRBV6-6; TRBD1 is a possible D gene (5 bases). Trimming removed 6 bases from V and 2 bases from J, with 16 bases in between. The CDR3 extends over 15 amino acids. Germline V gene sequence: CDR1 MNHNY, CDR2 SVGAGI (reference sequence). CDR3 sequence (DNA): TGTGCCAGCAGGGACCTCGACAGATTAAACACTGAAGCTTTCTTT. Its protein is CASRDLDRLNTEAFF.

This clone has just a few counts. V is TRBV19 and J is TRBJ1-1; TRBD1 agrees at 7 bases. There are 17 residues in the CDR3. Germline values: CDR1 LNHDA, CDR2 SQIVND (reference sequence). The J segment lost 2 bases and the V segment lost 2 bases, leaving 11 bases of the junction unmatched. The CDR3 loop is CASSIRSPGGRNTEAFF. In nucleotides, the CDR3 is TGTGCCAGTAGTATAAGGTCTCCAGGGGGGAGAAACACTGAAGCTTTCTTT.

V usage is TRBV18 and J usage is TRBJ1-1, with 7 bases matching TRBD1. Germline CDR1 is KGHSH and CDR2 is LQKENI. The CDR3 runs to 14 residues. V shed 4 bases, J shed 8 bases, and the junction held 10 bases outside the gene matches. As DNA, the CDR3 is TGTGCCAGCTCACAGGAGGGACAAGGGGGCGAAGCTTTCTTT. Its translation: CASSQEGQGGEAFF.